This T cell receptor beta chain was observed in a study of identical twins (dated by TCRdb to 2016 to 2017). Background on the whole study: To test whether fetal clonotypes persist, the study used deep sequencing on TCR alpha and beta repertoires from monozygotic twins, unrelated adults of various ages, and cord blood. Replicate twin experiments were performed at different times using different library preparation protocols to rule out contamination.

The CDR3 starts with the cysteine, ends with the phenylalanine, and has 15 residues. Only the CDR3 region is kept as DNA, spanning 45 bases read in frame from base 1. This clonotype was detected many times. No antigen is known for it. The sample holds no much larger clone one base away, and base qualities are not on file. Every donor in the study was a healthy Caucasian. Three unrelated non-twin adults were additionally sequenced: a male aged 18 to 30, a male aged 50 to 60 and a female aged 50 to 60. Using Miltenyi CD45RO+ enrichment and human naive T-cell isolation kits, memory (CD45RO+) and naive T cells were isolated from PBMC. Library method: 5' RACE. The sequencer listed for this sample is Illumina HiSeq 2000. A universal primer binding site was added through template switching, and the final cDNA carried a unique molecular identifier so that TCR cDNA molecules could be counted accurately. Specific primers in the conserved constant-segment region were used to synthesize first-strand cDNA for the TCR alpha and beta chains. Each cDNA library was double barcoded, with a SMART-Mk sample barcode plus Illumina barcodes, to control for contamination. Two successive PCR steps introduced TruSeq adapter sequences along with Illumina sample barcodes. The TCR alpha and beta cDNA libraries were sequenced on the Illumina HiSeq platform using custom primers. Turning to the authors' computational methods: MiGEC was used to process raw reads and extract unique molecular identifiers, and MiXCR was used to find CDR3 positions. For each individual, recombination models were inferred using an EM algorithm with the repgenHMM and IGoR tools. The analysis of shared clonotypes was done with the tcR package in R, with sharing normalized by the product of cloneset sizes. To study raw recombination free of thymic and clonal selection effects, out-of-frame nonproductive sequences were analyzed. TCRdb handled the public reads itself, with Q25 trimming in fastp and clone calling in MiXCR, and kept productive beta chains. One record per CDR3 amino acid sequence lists the most common genes and DNA. These V and J calls are TCRdb output, not the study's own analysis. The sample includes 690,000 or so distinct CDR3 sequences, with roughly 6% observed a single time. The ten largest account for roughly 1.8% of the sample.

Overall results and qualifications from the work: Because the same donors could not be followed over many years, the conclusions relied on cross-sectional statistical analysis. Abundant cord blood beta clonotypes had fewer insertions, young adult naive repertoires showed a similar but weaker trend, and memory repertoires showed no such trend. Compared with coincidental sharing between unrelated individuals, an excess of low generation-probability sequences was observed among out-of-frame TCR alpha sequences shared between twins. A weaker excess of twin sharing was found in beta out-of-frame sequences because the signal-to-noise ratio was lowered by fewer shared sequences. Invariant T cells such as MAIT and iNKT could partly confound zero-insertion analyses, though diverse VJ usage argued against this for most clonotypes. Recombination models systematically underestimated out-of-frame TCR alpha sharing in monozygotic twins but agreed with sharing between unrelated individuals.

This chain joins TRBV21-1 to TRBJ1-5; the table's D call, TRBD1, was not checked against the DNA. TRBV21-1 is flagged as a pseudogene. The receptor's source is a man aged 18-30 years in good health. Sequencing was carried out using naive T cells sorted from blood. The cell subset or site label corresponds to: cells isolated with a human naive T-cell isolation kit. The CDR3 protein sequence reads: CASRDWTGLYQPQHF. The sequenced DNA is TGTGCCAGCAGGGATTGGACAGGGCTATATCAGCCCCAGCATTTT.